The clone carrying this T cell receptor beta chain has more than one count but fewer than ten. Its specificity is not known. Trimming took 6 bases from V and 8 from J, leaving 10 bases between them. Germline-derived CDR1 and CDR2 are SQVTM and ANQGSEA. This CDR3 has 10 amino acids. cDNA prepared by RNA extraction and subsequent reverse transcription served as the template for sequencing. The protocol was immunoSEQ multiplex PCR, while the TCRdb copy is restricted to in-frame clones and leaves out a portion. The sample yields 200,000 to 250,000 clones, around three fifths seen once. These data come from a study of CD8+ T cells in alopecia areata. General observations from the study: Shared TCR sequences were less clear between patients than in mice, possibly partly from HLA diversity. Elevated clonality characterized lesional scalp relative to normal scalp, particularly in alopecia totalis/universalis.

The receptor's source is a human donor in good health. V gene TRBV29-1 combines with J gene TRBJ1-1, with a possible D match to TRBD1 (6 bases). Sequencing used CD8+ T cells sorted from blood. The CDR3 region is CSVTGTEAFF. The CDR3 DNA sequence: TGCAGCGTCACCGGGACAGAAGCTTTCTTT. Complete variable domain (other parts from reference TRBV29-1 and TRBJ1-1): SAVISQKPSRDICQRGTSLTIQCQVDSQVTMMFWYRQQPGQSLTLIATANQGSEATYESGFVIDKFPISRPNLTFSTLTVSNMSPEDSSIYLCSVTGTEAFFGQGTRLTVV.